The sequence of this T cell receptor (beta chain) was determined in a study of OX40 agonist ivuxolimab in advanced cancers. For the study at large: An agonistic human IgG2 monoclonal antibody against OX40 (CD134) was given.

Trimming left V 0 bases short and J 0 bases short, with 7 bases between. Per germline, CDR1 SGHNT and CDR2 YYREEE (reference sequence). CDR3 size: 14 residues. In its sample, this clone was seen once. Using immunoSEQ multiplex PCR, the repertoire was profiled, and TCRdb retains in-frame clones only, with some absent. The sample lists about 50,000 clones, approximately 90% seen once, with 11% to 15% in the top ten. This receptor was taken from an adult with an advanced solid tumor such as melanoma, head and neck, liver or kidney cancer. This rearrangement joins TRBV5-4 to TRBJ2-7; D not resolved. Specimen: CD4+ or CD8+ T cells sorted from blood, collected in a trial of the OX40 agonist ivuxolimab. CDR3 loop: CASSLDMSSYEQYF. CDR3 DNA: TGTGCCAGCAGCTTGGATATGAGCTCCTACGAGCAGTACTTC.